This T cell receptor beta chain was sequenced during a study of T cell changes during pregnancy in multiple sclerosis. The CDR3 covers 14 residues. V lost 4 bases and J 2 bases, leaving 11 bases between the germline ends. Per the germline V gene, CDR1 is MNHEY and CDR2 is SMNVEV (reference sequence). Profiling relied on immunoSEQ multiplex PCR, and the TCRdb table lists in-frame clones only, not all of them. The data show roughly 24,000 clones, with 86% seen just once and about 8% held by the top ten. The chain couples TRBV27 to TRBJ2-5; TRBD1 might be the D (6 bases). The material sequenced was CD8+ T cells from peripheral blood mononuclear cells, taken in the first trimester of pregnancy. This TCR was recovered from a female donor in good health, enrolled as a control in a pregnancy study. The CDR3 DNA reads TGTGCCAGCAGTTGGGTACAGGGTCAAGAGACCCAGTACTTC. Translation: CASSWVQGQETQYF.